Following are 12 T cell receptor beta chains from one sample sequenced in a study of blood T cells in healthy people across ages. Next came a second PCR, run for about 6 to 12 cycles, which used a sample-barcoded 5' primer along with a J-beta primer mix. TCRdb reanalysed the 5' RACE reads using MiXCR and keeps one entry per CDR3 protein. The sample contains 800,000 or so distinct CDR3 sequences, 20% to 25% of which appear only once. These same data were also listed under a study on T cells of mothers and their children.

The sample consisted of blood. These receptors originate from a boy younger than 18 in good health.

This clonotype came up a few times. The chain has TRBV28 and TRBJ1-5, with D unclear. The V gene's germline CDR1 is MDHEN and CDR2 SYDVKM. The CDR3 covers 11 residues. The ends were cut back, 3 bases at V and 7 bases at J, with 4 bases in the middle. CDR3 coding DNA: TGTGCCAGCAGTTTTGACCAGCCCCAGCATTTT. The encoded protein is CASSFDQPQHF.

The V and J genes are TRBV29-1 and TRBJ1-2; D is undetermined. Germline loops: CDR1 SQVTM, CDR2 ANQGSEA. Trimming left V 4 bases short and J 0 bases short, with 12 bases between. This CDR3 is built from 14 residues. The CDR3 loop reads CSVVDTYSNYGYTF. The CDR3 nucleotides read TGCAGCGTTGTTGACACCTACTCTAACTATGGCTACACCTTC.

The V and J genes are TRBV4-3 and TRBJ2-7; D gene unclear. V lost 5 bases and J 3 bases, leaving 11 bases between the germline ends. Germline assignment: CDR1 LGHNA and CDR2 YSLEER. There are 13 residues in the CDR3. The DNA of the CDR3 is TGCGCCAGCAGCGGACGTTTGGGCTACGAGCAGTACTTC. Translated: CASSGRLGYEQYF.

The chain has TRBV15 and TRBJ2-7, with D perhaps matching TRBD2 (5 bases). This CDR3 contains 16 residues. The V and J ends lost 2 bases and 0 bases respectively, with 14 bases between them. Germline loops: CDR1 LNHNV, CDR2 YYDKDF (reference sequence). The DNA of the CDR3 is TGTGCCACCAGCAGAACCCTCAGCGGAAGCTCCTACGAGCAGTACTTC. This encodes CATSRTLSGSSYEQYF.

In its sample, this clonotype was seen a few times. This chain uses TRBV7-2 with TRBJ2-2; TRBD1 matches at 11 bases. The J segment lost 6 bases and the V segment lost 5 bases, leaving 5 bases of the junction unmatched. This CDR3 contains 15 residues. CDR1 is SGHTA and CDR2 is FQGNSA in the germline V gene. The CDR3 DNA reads TGTGCCAGCAGCCGGGGGGGACAGGGGGCCGGGGAGCTGTTTTTT. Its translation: CASSRGGQGAGELFF.

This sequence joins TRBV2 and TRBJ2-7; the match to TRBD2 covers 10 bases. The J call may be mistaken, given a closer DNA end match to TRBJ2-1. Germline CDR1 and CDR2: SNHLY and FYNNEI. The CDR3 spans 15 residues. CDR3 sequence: CASKQLAGAYNEQFF. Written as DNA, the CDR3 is TGTGCCAGCAAACAGCTAGCGGGGGCATACAATGAGCAGTTCTTC.

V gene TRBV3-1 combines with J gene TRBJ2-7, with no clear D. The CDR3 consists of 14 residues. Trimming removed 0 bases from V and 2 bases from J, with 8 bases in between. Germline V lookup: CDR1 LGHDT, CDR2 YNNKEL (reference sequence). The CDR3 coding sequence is TGTGCCAGCAGCCAAGAAAGTGGTACCTACGAGCAGTACTTC. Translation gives CASSQESGTYEQYF.

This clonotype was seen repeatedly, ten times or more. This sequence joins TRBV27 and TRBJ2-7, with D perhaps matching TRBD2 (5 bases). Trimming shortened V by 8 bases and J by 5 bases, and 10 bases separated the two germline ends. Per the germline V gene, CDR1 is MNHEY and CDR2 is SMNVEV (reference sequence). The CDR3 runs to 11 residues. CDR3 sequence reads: CASGLLDEQYF. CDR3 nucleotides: TGTGCCAGCGGACTTTTGGACGAGCAGTACTTC.

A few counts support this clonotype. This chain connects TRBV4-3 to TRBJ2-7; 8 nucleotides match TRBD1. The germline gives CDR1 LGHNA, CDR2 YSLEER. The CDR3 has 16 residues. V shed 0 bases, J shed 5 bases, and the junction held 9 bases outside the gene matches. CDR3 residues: CASSQDFTGGVNEQYF. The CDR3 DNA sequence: TGCGCCAGCAGCCAAGATTTCACAGGGGGAGTAAACGAGCAGTACTTC.

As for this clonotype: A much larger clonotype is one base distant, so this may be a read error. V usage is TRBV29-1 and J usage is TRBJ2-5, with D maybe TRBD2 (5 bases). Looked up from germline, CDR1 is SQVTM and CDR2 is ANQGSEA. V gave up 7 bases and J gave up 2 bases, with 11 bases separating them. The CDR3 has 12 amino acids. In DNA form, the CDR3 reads TGCAGCGACCGGGAAGGGCAAGAGACCCAGTACTTC. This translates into CSDREGQETQYF. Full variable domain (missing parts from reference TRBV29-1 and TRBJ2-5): SAVISQKPSRDICQRGTSLTIQCQVDSQVTMMFWYRQQPGQSLTLIATANQGSEATYESGFVIDKFPISRPNLTFSTLTVSNMSPEDSSIYLCSDREGQETQYFGPGTRLLVL.

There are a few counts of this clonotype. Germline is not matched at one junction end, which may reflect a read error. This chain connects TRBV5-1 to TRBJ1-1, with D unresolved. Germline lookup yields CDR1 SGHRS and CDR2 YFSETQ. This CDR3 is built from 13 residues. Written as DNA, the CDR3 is TGCGCCGGCAGCTTGTTGATGGATACTGAAGCTTTCTTT. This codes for CAGSLLMDTEAFF.

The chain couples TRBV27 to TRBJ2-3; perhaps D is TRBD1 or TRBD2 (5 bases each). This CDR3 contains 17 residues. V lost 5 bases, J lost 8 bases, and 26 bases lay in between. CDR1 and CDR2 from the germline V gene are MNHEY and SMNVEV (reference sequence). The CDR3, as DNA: TGTGCCAGCAGTCTAAGTTTCCGGGACGGAAAAAGGGGTACGCAGTATTTT. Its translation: CASSLSFRDGKRGTQYF.